This TCR beta chain derives from a study of T cell changes during pregnancy in multiple sclerosis. Profiled with immunoSEQ multiplex PCR; TCRdb holds only in-frame clones, not every one. Of some 80,000 clones listed, roughly 96% were seen once; the top ten hold more than 0.85%. Germline V lookup: CDR1 ENHRY, CDR2 SYGVKD. V lost 8 bases to trimming and J lost 3 bases, with 14 bases between them. This CDR3 region has 13 residues. The receptor was derived from a female donor with multiple sclerosis, enrolled in a pregnancy study. This chain joins TRBV10-3 and TRBJ2-7, with D uncertain. Sequenced here: peripheral blood, sampled in the second trimester of pregnancy. The CDR3 coding sequence is TGTGCCATCCAACCATCCACAGACTACGAGCAGTACTTC. Amino acids: CAIQPSTDYEQYF.